This T cell receptor (beta chain) stems from a study of breast tumors, draining lymph nodes, adjacent tissues. One entry per CDR3 protein results from TCRdb running MiXCR on the multiplex PCR reads. This repertoire shows tens of thousands of distinct CDR3 sequences, about 54% found once; its top ten account for roughly an eighth. This CDR3 has 13 residues. Germline assignment: CDR1 SGHRS and CDR2 YFSETQ. The junction had 5 bases not matched to a gene; V was cut back by 8 bases and J by 2 bases. This clonotype occurred a few times. The origin of this receptor is a female donor with breast cancer. Some clones in this sample may be carry-over from other donors' samples. Sequencing was done on a sample of breast tumor tissue. This chain connects TRBV5-1 to TRBJ2-7; 9 nucleotides match TRBD1. CDR3 nucleotides: TGCGCCAGTACGACAGGGGGTACCTACGAGCAGTACTTC. It codes for CASTTGGTYEQYF.